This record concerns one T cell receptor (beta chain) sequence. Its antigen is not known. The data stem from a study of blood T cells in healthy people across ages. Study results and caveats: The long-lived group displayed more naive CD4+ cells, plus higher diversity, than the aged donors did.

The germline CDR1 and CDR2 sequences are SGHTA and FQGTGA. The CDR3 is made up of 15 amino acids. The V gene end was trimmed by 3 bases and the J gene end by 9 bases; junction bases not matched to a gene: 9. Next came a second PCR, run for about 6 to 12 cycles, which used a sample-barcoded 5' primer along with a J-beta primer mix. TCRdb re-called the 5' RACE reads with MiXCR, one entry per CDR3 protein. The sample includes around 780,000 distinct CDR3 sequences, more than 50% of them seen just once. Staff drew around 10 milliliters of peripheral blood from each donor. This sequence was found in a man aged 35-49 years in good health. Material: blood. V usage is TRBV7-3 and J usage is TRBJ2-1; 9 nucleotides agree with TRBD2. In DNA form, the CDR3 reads TGTGCCAGCAGCTTGGGCCCCGCGGGGGGGCTTGAGCAGTTCTTC. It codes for CASSLGPAGGLEQFF.